Below are 7 T cell receptor beta chains sequenced from a single sample in a study of cytomegalovirus exposure and HLA in healthy donors. The PCR contained 60 Vbeta and 13 Jbeta primers. Sequencing used immunoSEQ multiplex PCR; TCRdb keeps in-frame clones, though not all of them. The data show about 150,000 clones, roughly 80% seen once. The sample was PBMCs. Receptor source: a male donor in good health and CMV-seronegative.

J is TRBJ2-7 and V is TRBV25-1; 7 nucleotides match TRBD1. V lost 6 bases and J lost 4; bases outside the gene matches: 15. Germline lookup yields CDR1 MGHDK and CDR2 SYGVNS. CDR3 length: 16 amino acids. The CDR3 DNA follows: TGTGCCAGCAGCCCCCCCCTCGGACAGGCAAGGTACGAGCAGTACTTC. This codes for CASSPPLGQARYEQYF.

In this sample, this clone turned up once. J is TRBJ2-2 and V is TRBV9; 7 positions match TRBD1. Germline loops: CDR1 SGDLS, CDR2 YYNGEE. The CDR3 has 16 residues. V lost 6 bases to trimming and J lost 6 bases; unmatched junction nucleotides: 14. CDR3 sequence: CASNIPRDSLSGELFF. In DNA, the CDR3 is TGTGCCAGCAACATCCCCCGGGACAGTCTCTCCGGGGAGCTGTTTTTT.

This chain joins TRBV6-6 and TRBJ1-1; 9 nucleotides match TRBD1. The germline V gene has CDR1 MNHNY and CDR2 SVGAGI (reference sequence). The CDR3 consists of 14 residues. With V trimmed by 7 bases and J by 5 bases, 8 bases remained unmatched. CDR3 in DNA: TGTGCCAGCACCAAAACAGGGGGCGGGACTGAAGCTTTCTTT. Residues: CASTKTGGGTEAFF.

The chain employs TRBV29-1 and TRBJ2-7, with 8 nucleotides matching TRBD1. The CDR3 consists of 13 residues. The junction had 9 bases not matched to a gene; V was cut back by 5 bases and J by 6 bases. Germline lookup yields CDR1 SQVTM and CDR2 ANQGSEA. The CDR3 sequence: CSVRRQGAFEQYF. The DNA of the CDR3 is TGCAGCGTTCGGAGGCAGGGGGCCTTCGAGCAGTACTTC.

The V call is TRBV6-5, the J call TRBJ2-5, with TRBD1 identical over 9 bases. The DNA matches TRBJ2-7 better at its end, which makes the J call doubtful. The CDR3 length is 15 residues. Germline V lookup: CDR1 MNHEY, CDR2 SVGAGI. CDR3 region: CASSPGQGSSYEQYF. CDR3 in DNA: TGTGCCAGCAGTCCGGGACAGGGAAGTTCCTACGAGCAGTACTTC.

V and J are TRBV19 and TRBJ1-5; no clear D gene. The CDR3 consists of 12 residues. Deletions cut 5 bases from V and 1 base from J, with 3 bases between. Germline V gene data show CDR1 as LNHDA and CDR2 as SQIVND (reference sequence). The CDR3: CASSPSNQPQHF. The CDR3 coding sequence is TGTGCCAGTAGTCCAAGCAATCAGCCCCAGCATTTT.

J is TRBJ2-2 and V is TRBV18, with 8 bases matching TRBD1. CDR3 size: 16 residues. Trimming cost V 10 bases and J 1 base; bases outside gene matches: 11. Germline lookup yields CDR1 KGHSH and CDR2 LQKENI. The CDR3 DNA is TGTGCCACCCAGAGCTCCGGGACAGGGAACACCGGGGAGCTGTTTTTT. Encoded protein: CATQSSGTGNTGELFF. The variable domain in full, with the rest retrieved from reference TRBV18 and TRBJ2-2, is NAGVMQNPRHLVRRRGQEARLRCSPMKGHSHVYWYRQLPEEGLKFMVYLQKENIIDESGMPKERFSAEFPKEGPSILRIQQVVRGDSAAYFCATQSSGTGNTGELFFGEGSRLTVL.